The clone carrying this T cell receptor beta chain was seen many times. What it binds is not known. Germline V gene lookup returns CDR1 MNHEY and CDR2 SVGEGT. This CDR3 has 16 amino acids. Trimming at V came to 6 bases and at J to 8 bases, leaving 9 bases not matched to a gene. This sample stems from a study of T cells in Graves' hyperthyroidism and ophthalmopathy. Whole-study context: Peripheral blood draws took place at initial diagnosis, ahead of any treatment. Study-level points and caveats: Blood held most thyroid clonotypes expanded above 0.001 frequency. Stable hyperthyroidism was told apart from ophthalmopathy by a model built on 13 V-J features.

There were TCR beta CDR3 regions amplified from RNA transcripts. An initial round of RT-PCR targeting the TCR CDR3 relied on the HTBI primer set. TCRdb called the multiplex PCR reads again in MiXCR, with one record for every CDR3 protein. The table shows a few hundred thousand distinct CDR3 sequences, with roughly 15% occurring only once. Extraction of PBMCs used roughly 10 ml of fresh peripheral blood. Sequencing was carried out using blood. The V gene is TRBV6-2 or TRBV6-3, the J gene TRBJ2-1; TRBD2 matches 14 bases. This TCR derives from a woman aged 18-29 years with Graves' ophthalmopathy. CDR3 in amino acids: CASSLRLAGGPHEQFF. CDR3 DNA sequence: TGTGCCAGCAGCTTAAGACTAGCGGGAGGGCCGCATGAGCAGTTCTTC.